This TCR beta chain was profiled in a study of OX40 agonist ivuxolimab in advanced cancers. As for the study in general: Ivuxolimab, an antibody that agonizes OX40 (CD134), was administered to the patients. Among those enrolled, mean age was roughly 55 years (range about 23 to 85) and 75% to 85% were male. Anti-PD-1, anti-PD-L1 or anti-CTLA-4 therapy given earlier was allowed, and roughly 40% had some.

Sequencing was performed with immunoSEQ multiplex PCR; in TCRdb, only in-frame clones are kept and a portion is missing. This table has roughly 19,000 clones, about four fifths appearing once. The CDR3 loop spans 14 amino acids. With 5 bases clipped from V and 5 bases from J, the junction kept 8 bases outside the gene matches. In germline, CDR1 is SGHNT, CDR2 YENEEA. Study conclusions and caveats: On average, CD8+ T cells had more expanded clones than CD4+.

About this clone: Its antigen is not identified.

The chain employs TRBV11-3 and TRBJ2-7; 8 nucleotides align to TRBD2. Sequenced material: CD4+ or CD8+ T cells sorted from blood, taken in a trial of the OX40 agonist ivuxolimab. The sequence was collected from an adult with an advanced solid tumor such as melanoma, head and neck, liver or kidney cancer. The CDR3 loop reads CASSVGLAPNEQYF. As DNA, the CDR3 is TGTGCCAGCAGCGTCGGACTAGCACCAAACGAGCAGTACTTC.